The TCR beta chain under discussion was sequenced for a study of shared clonotypes between healthy human individuals. Study-wide points: Naive subsets typically showed greater estimated richness than memory subsets. Shared clonotypes across all four donors exceeded non-shared ones in generation probability.

All donors were healthy HIV-negative adults lacking recent acute infections or vaccinations. In regard to this clone: What it recognizes is unknown.

In germline, CDR1 is SGHRS, CDR2 YFSETQ. The CDR3 contains 17 residues. J gave up 7 bases and V 4 bases, and 16 bases lay outside the gene matches. The authors split each subset's genomic DNA evenly across several immunoSEQ plates. TCRdb's table, derived via immunoSEQ multiplex PCR, lists solely in-frame clones and lacks some. The table lists fewer than 400,000 clones, around 72% of them singletons. The sequenced sample consisted of memory CD4+ T cells sorted from blood. Indicated subset: CD45RA-negative fraction. The receptor comes from a young man in good health. V and J are TRBV5-1 and TRBJ2-7; 11 nucleotides agree with TRBD1. The CDR3 nucleotides are TGCGCCAGCAGCCCATGGGGACAGGGGGACCCCCTGGAGGAGCAGTACTTC. Amino acid sequence: CASSPWGQGDPLEEQYF.